This T cell receptor (beta chain) comes out of a study of T-cell memory formation after mild COVID-19. The CDR3 consists of 12 residues. Germline CDR1 reads SEHNR; CDR2 reads FQNEAQ (reference sequence). Trimming removed 0 bases from V and 8 bases from J, with 8 bases in between. The TCR alpha and TCR beta cDNA libraries, bearing sample barcodes and UMIs, were generated by 5'RACE using constant-segment primers. TCRdb processed the 5' RACE reads anew with MiXCR; each CDR3 protein has one entry. The sample holds roughly 480,000 distinct CDR3 sequences; around a quarter are singletons and the top ten take around 12%.

The rearrangement links TRBV7-9 to TRBJ2-7, with D possibly TRBD1 on 5 matching bases. This receptor was taken from an adult woman who had mild COVID-19 (a few samples of this study predate the infection). Cell type and time point are not known. Sequenced sample: PBMCs or a T cell subset sorted from them (not recorded which). The CDR3 here is CASSLARQKQYF. Here the CDR3 DNA reads TGTGCCAGCAGCTTAGCGAGACAGAAGCAGTACTTC.